These 27 T cell receptor beta chains share one sample of origin, sequenced in a study of cytomegalovirus exposure and HLA in healthy donors. Use of 60 Vbeta and 13 Jbeta primers characterized the PCR. Profiled with immunoSEQ multiplex PCR; TCRdb holds only in-frame clones, not every one. The sample spans about 130,000 clones; the ten largest clones claim 1.5% to 2.5%. Sequencing was performed on PBMCs. These receptors were obtained from a woman aged 60-70 years in good health and CMV-seronegative.

This chain joins TRBV7-6 and TRBJ1-1; 10 nucleotides line up with TRBD1. The CDR3 totals 15 residues. CDR1 is SGHVS and CDR2 is FNYEAQ in the germline V gene. V gave up 2 bases and J gave up 5 bases; unmatched junction bases: 5. The CDR3 loop is CASSLRDRGRTEAFF. CDR3 bases: TGTGCCAGCAGCTTACGGGACAGGGGTAGAACTGAAGCTTTCTTT.

The J gene is TRBJ2-2, the V gene TRBV2; 12 nucleotides align to TRBD1. V shed 5 bases and J 7 bases; nucleotides not matched to a gene: 11. Germline lookup yields CDR1 SNHLY and CDR2 FYNNEI. The CDR3 runs to 17 residues. CDR3 residues: CASSLTRDRGRGGELFF. The CDR3 region has the DNA TGTGCCAGCAGTCTAACCCGGGACAGGGGGCGAGGCGGGGAGCTGTTTTTT.

The gene calls are TRBV6-1 and TRBJ2-5; TRBD1 is a possible D gene (6 bases). The CDR3 covers 14 residues. V was trimmed by 3 bases and J by 4 bases, leaving 12 bases between them. Looked up from germline, CDR1 is MNHNS and CDR2 is SASEGT. The CDR3: CASSEVGQRETQYF. The CDR3 DNA follows: TGTGCCAGCAGTGAGGTCGGACAGAGAGAGACCCAGTACTTC.

The V gene is TRBV29-1, the J gene TRBJ2-6; D gene unclear. The CDR3 is 12 amino acids. V was shortened by 4 bases and J by 1 base, with 2 bases between the two germline ends. The germline gives CDR1 SQVTM, CDR2 ANQGSEA. The CDR3 bases are TGCAGCGTTGTATCTGGGGCCAACGTCCTGACTTTC. Amino acid sequence: CSVVSGANVLTF.

This chain connects TRBV28 to TRBJ2-7; 8 bases fit TRBD1. V was clipped by 3 bases and J by 1 base; unmatched bases: 5. CDR3 size: 15 residues. The germline V gene encodes CDR1 MDHEN and CDR2 SYDVKM. As DNA, the CDR3 is TGTGCCAGCAGTTTTGGCGGACAGGGATCCTACGAGCAGTACTTC. Amino acid sequence: CASSFGGQGSYEQYF.

The CDR3 is CASSYHDSPANTEAFF. The CDR3 DNA reads TGTGCCAGCAGTTACCATGACTCGCCAGCGAACACTGAAGCTTTCTTT. The rearrangement links TRBV6-5 to TRBJ1-1; no definite D call. The ends were cut back, 2 bases at V and 1 base at J, with 14 bases in the middle. The CDR3 is 16 amino acids. Germline values: CDR1 MNHEY, CDR2 SVGAGI.

This chain uses TRBV4-1 with TRBJ2-7, with D tentatively TRBD2 (6 bases). This CDR3 has 16 amino acids. CDR1 is MGHRA, CDR2 YSYEKL, per germline. Trimming stripped 4 bases from V and 7 bases from J, with 23 bases between. The CDR3 DNA sequence: TGCGCCAGCAGCCTCCCTACTACCGGGAGCCCCGCGGAGCAGTACTTC. Protein sequence: CASSLPTTGSPAEQYF.

The V and J genes are TRBV5-1 and TRBJ2-1; weak D call: TRBD1 (6 bases). The CDR3 is made up of 18 amino acids. Germline V CDR1 and CDR2: SGHRS, YFSETQ. The V end was cut by 6 bases, the J end by 0 bases, with 22 bases between. This CDR3 reads CASTRVGQPFSSYNEQFF. Written as DNA, the CDR3 is TGCGCCAGCACCCGGGTGGGACAACCCTTCAGCTCCTACAATGAGCAGTTCTTC.

Here the CDR3 reads CASSQILPGLAGVDTQYF. CDR3 in DNA: TGTGCCAGCAGCCAGATCCTACCGGGACTAGCGGGAGTAGATACGCAGTATTTT. The chain is built from TRBV14 and TRBJ2-3; 14 positions match TRBD2. CDR3 length: 18 residues. V shed 3 bases and J 5 bases; nucleotides not matched to a gene: 10. Germline V gene sequence: CDR1 SGHDN, CDR2 FVKESK. Supplemented by reference TRBV14 and TRBJ2-3, the full variable domain reads EAGVTQFPSHSVIEKGQTVTLRCDPISGHDNLYWYRRVMGKEIKFLLHFVKESKQDESGMPNNRFLAERTGGTYSTLKVQPAELEDSGVYFCASSQILPGLAGVDTQYFGPGTRLTVL.

The V and J genes are TRBV6-5 and TRBJ2-7; 12 nucleotides align to TRBD2. Trimming at V came to 8 bases and at J to 6 bases, leaving 5 bases not matched to a gene. This CDR3 has 13 residues. From germline, CDR1 is MNHEY and CDR2 SVGAGI. The DNA for the CDR3 is TGTGCCAGCCATCCGGGACTAGCGGGCGAGCAGTACTTC. It encodes CASHPGLAGEQYF.

The chain is built from TRBV19 and TRBJ1-5; D is unclear. The germline V gene has CDR1 LNHDA and CDR2 SQIVND (reference sequence). The CDR3 loop spans 13 amino acids. Trimming cost V 3 bases and J 6 bases, with 9 bases left between them. This CDR3 is CASSITGSQPQHF. The CDR3 DNA reads TGTGCCAGTAGTATCACGGGTTCTCAGCCCCAGCATTTT.

V gene TRBV10-3 combines with J gene TRBJ2-2, with D possibly TRBD2 on 7 matching bases. Germline values: CDR1 ENHRY, CDR2 SYGVKD. CDR3 length: 16 amino acids. Trimming shortened V by 10 bases and J by 4 bases, and 22 bases separated the two germline ends. CDR3 region: CATKSTGGAGTGELFF. The DNA of the CDR3 is TGTGCCACCAAGTCCACGGGGGGCGCGGGCACCGGGGAGCTGTTTTTT.

The rearrangement links TRBV5-1 to TRBJ2-5, with D maybe TRBD2 (5 bases). Germline V lookup: CDR1 SGHRS, CDR2 YFSETQ. The CDR3 spans 15 residues. V was pared by 4 bases and J by 1 base, with 14 bases between. Written as DNA, the CDR3 is TGCGCCAGCAGCCCAAATCCGGGATTCCAAGAGACCCAGTACTTC. It codes for CASSPNPGFQETQYF.

The chain has TRBV6-5 and TRBJ2-7, with TRBD1 matching over 7 bases. Germline lookup yields CDR1 MNHEY and CDR2 SVGAGI. V lost 2 bases and J lost 4; bases outside the gene matches: 8. This CDR3 comprises 15 residues. DNA of the CDR3: TGTGCCAGCAGTTACCTCTCCGGGACAGAATACGAGCAGTACTTC. This encodes CASSYLSGTEYEQYF.

The chain employs TRBV7-3 and TRBJ2-5; TRBD1 aligns across 10 bases. The closer fit of TRBJ2-7 to the DNA end suggests the J call may be wrong. Looked up from germline, CDR1 is SGHTA and CDR2 is FQGTGA. The CDR3 runs to 16 residues. CDR3 sequence (DNA): TGTGCCAGCAGCTTAGGTTCCGGGACAGGGGTTTACGAGCAGTACTTC. Residues: CASSLGSGTGVYEQYF.

The CDR3 DNA is TGCGCCAGCAGCTTGGCCGCGTACGCCACTAATGAAAAACTGTTTTTT. It translates to CASSLAAYATNEKLFF. The chain couples TRBV5-1 to TRBJ1-4; D gene unclear. This CDR3 comprises 16 residues. The germline gives CDR1 SGHRS, CDR2 YFSETQ. The V and J ends lost 0 bases and 2 bases respectively, with 11 bases between them.

The chain recombines TRBV5-1 with TRBJ2-3; 9 positions match TRBD1. This CDR3 comprises 16 residues. Germline CDR1 SGHRS, CDR2 YFSETQ. With 0 bases clipped from V and 3 bases from J, the junction kept 5 bases outside the gene matches. The CDR3 sequence: CASSLAPGQGTDTQYF. CDR3 in DNA: TGCGCCAGCAGCTTGGCCCCGGGACAGGGAACAGATACGCAGTATTTT.

The V call is TRBV5-1, the J call TRBJ2-1; no clear D gene. The CDR3 sequence is 13 residues long. V lost 2 bases, J lost 7 bases, and 10 bases lay in between. Germline V CDR1 and CDR2: SGHRS, YFSETQ. The CDR3 loop is CASSFSQLNEQFF. The CDR3 coding sequence is TGCGCCAGCAGCTTTTCCCAGTTAAATGAGCAGTTCTTC.

The V call is TRBV5-4, the J call TRBJ2-1, with D tentatively TRBD2 (6 bases). Trimming left V 0 bases short and J 6 bases short, with 7 bases between. The CDR3 is 13 amino acids. Germline loops: CDR1 SGHNT, CDR2 YYREEE (reference sequence). Written as DNA, the CDR3 is TGTGCCAGCAGCTTGGGGACTACCAATGAGCAGTTCTTC. It encodes CASSLGTTNEQFF.

CDR3 sequence reads: CATSTTKETQYF. CDR3 DNA: TGTGCCACCAGCACCACAAAAGAGACCCAGTACTTC. The chain is built from TRBV15 and TRBJ2-5; D call uncertain. Per germline, CDR1 LNHNV and CDR2 YYDKDF (reference sequence). V shed 4 bases and J shed 3 bases, with 6 bases lying between them. The CDR3 runs to 12 residues. The variable domain in full, with the rest retrieved from reference TRBV15 and TRBJ2-5, is DAMVIQNPRYQVTQFGKPVTLSCSQTLNHNVMYWYQQKSSQAPKLLFHYYDKDFNNEADTPDNFQSRRPNTSFCFLDIRSPGLGDTAMYLCATSTTKETQYFGPGTRLLVL.

Comments on this clone: Within the sample, other DNA sequences also encode this same CDR3. The rearrangement joins TRBV30 to TRBJ2-3; 11 nucleotides agree with TRBD2. CDR1 is GTSNPN and CDR2 is SVGIG in the germline V gene (reference sequence). V shed 8 bases, J shed 0 bases, and the junction held 10 bases outside the gene matches. CDR3 length equals 16 residues. The CDR3 DNA sequence: TGTGCCCGCACCTTAGCGGGAGGGACTAGCACAGATACGCAGTATTTT. Protein sequence: CARTLAGGTSTDTQYF.

This sequence joins TRBV29-1 and TRBJ2-1; TRBD2 matches 8 bases. After removal of 3 bases from V and 2 bases from J, the junction contained 3 bases not matched to a gene. The CDR3 runs 14 residues. In germline, CDR1 is SQVTM, CDR2 ANQGSEA. The DNA of the CDR3 is TGCAGCGTTGACCGGCGGGGGGCCTACAATGAGCAGTTCTTC. Protein sequence: CSVDRRGAYNEQFF.

This chain uses TRBV5-1 with TRBJ1-4, with D perhaps TRBD1 (5 bases). Germline CDR1 reads SGHRS; CDR2 reads YFSETQ. V gave up 0 bases and J gave up 7 bases, with 16 bases separating them. The CDR3 runs to 16 residues. For the CDR3, the DNA is TGCGCCAGCAGCTTGGGATGGGGCCCGGACCCTGAAAAACTGTTTTTT. It yields the protein CASSLGWGPDPEKLFF.

V gene TRBV6-1 combines with J gene TRBJ2-7, with 7 positions matching TRBD1. The CDR3 length is 13 residues. Germline CDR1 and CDR2: MNHNS and SASEGT. V gave up 6 bases and J gave up 2 bases; unmatched junction bases: 4. The CDR3 DNA is TGTGCCAGCAGAGACGGACAGGCCTACGAGCAGTACTTC. Its translation: CASRDGQAYEQYF.

The chain has TRBV28 and TRBJ1-2; D is uncertain. V dropped 8 bases and J dropped 4 bases, with 17 bases sitting between them. There are 14 residues in the CDR3. Germline V gene data show CDR1 as MDHEN and CDR2 as SYDVKM. CDR3 nucleotide sequence: TGTGCCAGCTATGGCCGACACACCGGCTATGGCTACACCTTC. Translation gives CASYGRHTGYGYTF.

The chain has TRBV4-1 and TRBJ2-1; the D gene is possibly TRBD2 (5 bases). CDR3 length: 14 residues. V gave up 3 bases and J gave up 10 bases, with 16 bases separating them. From germline, CDR1 is MGHRA and CDR2 YSYEKL. CDR3 DNA: TGCGCCAGCAGCCAGGAGAGAGGGTTGGGGGAGCAGTTCTTC. This sequence encodes CASSQERGLGEQFF.

This chain links TRBV5-1 with TRBJ1-3; 9 bases match TRBD1. The CDR3 is 15 amino acids. Germline CDR1 is SGHRS and CDR2 is YFSETQ. V shed 0 bases and J 7 bases; nucleotides not matched to a gene: 5. The CDR3 loop reads CASSLAGTGFNTIYF. In DNA, the CDR3 is TGCGCCAGCAGCTTGGCCGGGACAGGGTTTAACACCATATATTTT.